Listed here is a single T cell receptor (beta chain). The data stem from a study of blood T cell repertoires in COVID-19. The germline gives CDR1 SGHDT, CDR2 YYEEEE. Trimming cost V 4 bases and J 9 bases; bases outside gene matches: 9. The CDR3 consists of 16 residues. The repertoire was sequenced with immunoSEQ multiplex PCR; TCRdb's copy has only in-frame clones and lacks some. The table has hundreds of thousands of clones, around 85% seen once. The J gene is TRBJ2-1, the V gene TRBV5-6; 14 bases map to TRBD2. The TCR comes from a woman aged 40-49 years who had recovered from COVID-19. The sequenced sample was PBMCs or T cells enriched from blood (not recorded which). The CDR3 sequence is CASSRKGLAGVGEQFF. The CDR3 DNA is TGTGCCAGCAGCCGAAAGGGACTAGCGGGAGTAGGTGAGCAGTTCTTC.